This TCR beta chain was sequenced for a study of T cell responses to AZD1222 COVID-19 vaccine. Comments on this clone: Its antigen is as yet unknown.

The CDR3 is 16 residues long. Germline V gives CDR1 MNHEY, CDR2 SVGAGI. Deletions cut 4 bases from V and 0 bases from J, with 13 bases between. Broader study findings: Just a handful of AZD1222 recipients tested seropositive at baseline.

Sequencing was performed with immunoSEQ multiplex PCR; in TCRdb, only in-frame clones are kept and a portion is missing. The sample has more than 150,000 clones, around 87% seen once; the top ten hold around 2.9%. The TCR sequence derives from an adult in good health. The starting material was peripheral blood, obtained on day 0 of MenACWY control vaccination. The chain couples TRBV6-5 to TRBJ1-3; D perhaps matches TRBD1 (5 bases). CDR3 amino acids: CASSWDRRASGNTIYF. The CDR3 DNA reads as TGTGCCAGCAGTTGGGACCGCCGAGCCTCTGGAAACACCATATATTTT.